This T cell receptor beta chain was profiled in a study of shared clonotypes between healthy human individuals. Naive CD8 cells comprised CD45RO-negative, CCR7-positively selected cells, excluding terminally differentiated effector memory CD45RA+ cells. The donor population consisted of healthy HIV-negative adults with no recent acute infections or vaccinations. The CDR3 length is 14 residues. On sorted subsets, replicate PCRs used about 180 ng DNA, or some 27,000 T cell genomes. Measured with immunoSEQ multiplex PCR; TCRdb has only the in-frame clones, and not every one. In the table there are about 610,000 clones, approximately 96% of which are singletons.

This sequence originates from a woman aged 25 to 39 in good health. Sample: naive CD8+ T cells sorted from blood. This rearrangement joins TRBV21-1 to TRBJ1-5. TRBV21-1 is assigned pseudogene status. The CDR3 DNA reads as TGTGCCAGCAGCTCACCAGGGAGAGGGCAGCCCCAGCATTTT. It translates to CASSSPGRGQPQHF.